These T cell receptor beta chains were read from a single sample in a study of CD8+ T cells in alopecia areata. Assay: immunoSEQ multiplex PCR; the TCRdb copy retains only in-frame clones and omits some. The table lists roughly 150,000 clones, less than 65% of them singletons. The sequencing input was CD8+ T cells sorted from blood. These receptors were obtained from a human donor in good health. Both conserved end residues are part of each CDR3. The order of the fields is D gene, J gene, clone size, V gene, CDR3 DNA, CDR3 protein. A D gene is named only where the DNA matches it firmly. For some rows the clone size is stated as once, few or many, or as a class when expanded; others skip it.

TRBD2	TRBJ2-1	-	TRBV29-1	TGCAGCGTTGACGGGAGGGCCTACAATGAGCAGTTCTTC	CSVDGRAYNEQFF
-	TRBJ2-7	-	TRBV10-2	TGCGCCAGCAGTGAGTCTGCTCGAGCCTACGAGCAGTACTTC	CASSESARAYEQYF
TRBD2	TRBJ2-3	-	TRBV6-1	TGTGCCAGCAGGACCTTAGCGGGAGGGCAAGATACGCAGTATTTT	CASRTLAGGQDTQYF
-	TRBJ2-7	-	TRBV4-1	TGCGCCAGCAGCCAAGATGGGGGACTGTTGACCTACGAGCAGTACTTC	CASSQDGGLLTYEQYF
-	TRBJ2-1	medium-sized	TRBV11-2	TGTGCCAGCAGCCCCCGGGGTAACTACAATGAGCAGTTCTTC	CASSPRGNYNEQFF
-	TRBJ2-5	few	TRBV23-1	TGCGCCAGCAAGCTAAACAGGGAGGCCGGGAGAGAAGAGACCCAGTACTTC	CASKLNREAGREETQYF
TRBD1	TRBJ2-4	few	TRBV29-1	TGCAGCGTTGCCTCCGGGACAGGGTCTAACATTCAGTACTTC	CSVASGTGSNIQYF
TRBD2	TRBJ2-1	-	TRBV9	TGTGCCAGCAGCGGAACTAGCGCCTCCAGCGATGAGCAGTTCTTC	CASSGTSASSDEQFF
-	TRBJ2-7	-	TRBV30	TGTGCCTGGAGTATACCTTTACACCCCGGACCCTACGAGCAGTACTTC	CAWSIPLHPGPYEQYF
-	TRBJ1-5	-	TRBV27	TGTGCCAGCAGGCCAGGGGTTAGCAATCAGCCCCAGCATTTT	CASRPGVSNQPQHF
TRBD1	TRBJ1-1	-	TRBV27	TGTGCCGTATCCGCCGGGACAGGGGTCGATGCTTTCTTT	CAVSAGTGVDAFF
TRBD2	TRBJ2-1	many	TRBV6-4	TGTGCCAGCAGTGACTCTAGCGGGTCCTACAATGAGCAGTTCTTC	CASSDSSGSYNEQFF
-	TRBJ1-5	-	TRBV19	TGTGCCAGTGGGGATTTCAATCAGCCCCAGCATTTT	CASGDFNQPQHF
TRBD1	TRBJ1-3	-	TRBV29-1	TGCAGCGTCAAGGACAGGGAGCCCGACCTCTCTGGAAACACCATATATTTT	CSVKDREPDLSGNTIYF
-	TRBJ2-1	-	TRBV6-6	TGTGCCAGCAGCCCGCCCAATTTCGTGTTCTTC	CASSPPNFVFF
-	TRBJ2-7	-	TRBV13	TGTGCCAGCAGCTTAGGGTCCGGAAACGAGCAGTACTTC	CASSLGSGNEQYF
-	TRBJ1-2	few	TRBV29-1	TGCAGCGTTGAAGTCCCAGGTCCCGATGGCTACACCTTC	CSVEVPGPDGYTF
TRBD1	TRBJ2-7	few	TRBV29-1	TGCAGCGTTGTTACAGGGGGCGGTATCTACGAGCAGTACTTC	CSVVTGGGIYEQYF
TRBD1	TRBJ2-3	-	TRBV5-6	TGTGCCAGCAGCTTAGACAGGGGGCATGGAGCAGATACGCAGTATTTT	CASSLDRGHGADTQYF
TRBD1	TRBJ1-1	-	TRBV29-1	TGCAGCGTTGTCAGGGGGCGGCATGAAGCTTTCTTT	CSVVRGRHEAFF
TRBD1	TRBJ1-1	-	TRBV4-1	TGCGCCAGCAGTCAGGGGGACGGTCCGAACACTGAAGCTTTCTTT	CASSQGDGPNTEAFF
-	TRBJ2-7	few	TRBV29-1	TGCAGCGTTGTATTCAGGGGCGAGCAGTACTTC	CSVVFRGEQYF
TRBD1	TRBJ2-7	few	TRBV6-5	TGTGCCAGCAGTCGGACAGGGGTCCACGAGCAGTACTTC	CASSRTGVHEQYF
-	TRBJ2-7	few	TRBV27	TGTGCCAGCAGTTTGGGGAACGAGCAGTACTTC	CASSLGNEQYF
-	TRBJ1-4	few	TRBV10-3	TGTGCCATCAGTGAGTCCCTGGGGCTGAATGAAAAACTGTTTTTT	CAISESLGLNEKLFF
-	TRBJ1-2	-	TRBV9	TGTGCCAGCAGTAGTCTCGAGCCTAACTATGGCTACACCTTC	CASSSLEPNYGYTF
TRBD1	TRBJ2-1	-	TRBV29-1	TGCAGCGTTGGGGGTGGGGACAGCGTCAATGAGCAGTTCTTC	CSVGGGDSVNEQFF
TRBD2	TRBJ2-5	-	TRBV7-2	TGTGCCAGCAGCCCGACTAGCGGGAGTGGGGAGACCCAGTACTTC	CASSPTSGSGETQYF
-	TRBJ2-3	-	TRBV7-2	TGTGCCAGCAGCTTAGTTCTGGGGAGTACAGATACGCAGTATTTT	CASSLVLGSTDTQYF
-	TRBJ2-7	-	TRBV30	TGTGCCTGGAGTCCGCCCGTTTCCTACGAGCAGTACTTC	CAWSPPVSYEQYF
TRBD2	TRBJ2-7	-	TRBV7-9	TGTGCCAGCAGTGGGGAGGGAAGCGAGCAGTACTTC	CASSGEGSEQYF
-	TRBJ1-2	-	TRBV29-1	TGCAGCGTTGATCGCCGTAACTATGGCTACACCTTC	CSVDRRNYGYTF
-	TRBJ1-2	-	TRBV6-1	TGTGCCAGCAGTGATCCAGGGATCCACTATGGCTACACCTTC	CASSDPGIHYGYTF
-	TRBJ2-7	-	TRBV5-1	TGCGCCAGCACCGGGACACCTTCCTACGAGCAGTACTTC	CASTGTPSYEQYF
-	TRBJ2-3	-	TRBV6-1	TGTGCCTCCGAGGGGGAAGATACGCAGTATTTT	CASEGEDTQYF
-	TRBJ2-3	-	TRBV29-1	TGCAGCGTAATTTTAGCGGACGTGGCTGATACGCAGTATTTT	CSVILADVADTQYF
-	TRBJ1-2	-	TRBV9	TGTGCCAGCAGCAACGGCGTCTATGGCTACACCTTC	CASSNGVYGYTF
-	TRBJ2-3	-	TRBV6-5	TGTGCCAGCAGTTACGATAGCGGCGGGGAGACAGATACGCAGTATTTT	CASSYDSGGETDTQYF
TRBD1	TRBJ2-7	-	TRBV16	TGTGCCAGCAGCTTGGGGCGGGACAGGGACCACGAGCAGTACTTC	CASSLGRDRDHEQYF
TRBD2	TRBJ2-7	few	TRBV9	TGTGCCAGCAGCGTAGCCGAGAGACTAGCGGACGAGCAGTACTTC	CASSVAERLADEQYF
TRBD2	TRBJ2-1	-	TRBV29-1	TGCAGCGCTGTATCGGGACTAGGGAGCAATGAGCAGTTCTTC	CSAVSGLGSNEQFF
-	TRBJ1-1	-	TRBV20-1	TGCAGTGCTATAATGATTGAAGCTTTCTTT	CSAIMIEAFF
-	TRBJ2-1	-	TRBV5-1	TGCGCCAGCAGAACCTCTCTAGACCCCTACAATGAGCAGTTCTTC	CASRTSLDPYNEQFF
-	TRBJ2-2	once	TRBV27	TGTGCCAGCAGTTTATACAGGGCCCCTAGGGAGCTGTTTTTT	CASSLYRAPRELFF
TRBD2	TRBJ2-3	-	TRBV10-3	TGTGCCATCAGTGAGGGACTAGCGGGTATTACTAGCACAGATACGCAGTATTTT	CAISEGLAGITSTDTQYF
TRBD1	TRBJ2-7	-	TRBV27	TGTGCCAGCAGTCAGGACAGGCGCGAGCAGTACTTC	CASSQDRREQYF
TRBD1	TRBJ2-1	once	TRBV6-5	TGTGCCAGCAGTTACCGCCGGGACAGGGCCGATAATGAGCAGTTCTTC	CASSYRRDRADNEQFF
-	TRBJ2-3	-	TRBV27	TGTGCCAGCACGCATAATGGGCGAACCACAGATACGCAGTATTTT	CASTHNGRTTDTQYF
TRBD2	TRBJ2-7	once	TRBV30	TGTGCCTGGAGGCCTCCGGATGTTAGCGGGAACCCGAGAACCTACGAGCAGTACTTC	CAWRPPDVSGNPRTYEQYF
-	TRBJ2-1	few	TRBV2	TGTGCCAGCAGGGTTGACTATAATACCTACAATGAGCAGTTCTTC	CASRVDYNTYNEQFF
TRBD2	TRBJ2-1	-	TRBV30	TGTGCCTGGAGTGTAACTAGCGGGAGGTCCAACAATGAGCAGTTCTTC	CAWSVTSGRSNNEQFF